These 21 T cell receptor beta chains were sequenced from one sample in a study of blood T cell repertoires in COVID-19. Clones were read by immunoSEQ multiplex PCR, and TCRdb kept only the in-frame ones, dropping some. The sample holds about 120,000 clones, 85% seen once. The sample taken for sequencing was peripheral blood. These receptors were collected from a human donor in a cohort sampled during active COVID-19.

The rearrangement joins TRBV27 to TRBJ1-3, with 11 positions matching TRBD1. Trimming took 5 bases from V and 4 from J; bases not matched to a gene: 10. Germline V CDR1 and CDR2: MNHEY, SMNVEV (reference sequence). The CDR3 loop spans 17 amino acids. The CDR3 here is CASSRWTGGLIGNTIYF. The CDR3 DNA follows: TGTGCCAGCAGTAGATGGACAGGGGGCTTAATAGGAAACACCATATATTTT.

This chain joins TRBV19 and TRBJ1-4; 7 positions match TRBD1. This CDR3 is 13 amino acids long. J was trimmed by 8 bases and V by 5 bases; bases with no gene match: 5. Germline V CDR1 and CDR2: LNHDA, SQIVND (reference sequence). The CDR3 DNA reads TGTGCCAGTAGTGGAACAGGGGTAGAAAAACTGTTTTTT. This translates into CASSGTGVEKLFF.

V is TRBV7-3 and J is TRBJ1-1, with D perhaps TRBD1 (6 bases). V dropped 3 bases and J dropped 3 bases, with 11 bases sitting between them. This CDR3 is 14 amino acids long. CDR1 is SGHTA, CDR2 FQGTGA, per germline. CDR3 nucleotide sequence: TGTGCCAGCAGCTTCGGGGGGCGCGACACTGAAGCTTTCTTT. This gives the protein CASSFGGRDTEAFF.

This clone was seen a few times. The chain employs TRBV30 and TRBJ1-1; maybe TRBD1 (5 bases). CDR1 is GTSNPN, CDR2 SVGIG, per germline (reference sequence). The CDR3 is 15 residues long. V lost 2 bases and J lost 0, with 13 bases in between. CDR3 residues: CAWSRGGSLNTEAFF. In nucleotides, the CDR3 is TGTGCCTGGAGTAGGGGAGGTTCCCTGAACACTGAAGCTTTCTTT.

The chain joins TRBV4-3 to TRBJ2-1, with 15 positions matching TRBD2. With 1 base clipped from V and 7 bases from J, the junction kept 5 bases outside the gene matches. From germline, CDR1 is LGHNA and CDR2 YSLEER. CDR3 length: 17 amino acids. The DNA of the CDR3 is TGCGCCAGCAGCCAAGGGACTAGCGGGGGGGCCATGAATGAGCAGTTCTTC. Translated, it gives CASSQGTSGGAMNEQFF.

The chain employs TRBV6-5 and TRBJ1-1; D is possibly TRBD1 (5 bases). This CDR3 is 15 amino acids long. The ends were cut back, 2 bases at V and 0 bases at J, with 10 bases in the middle. Germline V CDR1 and CDR2: MNHEY, SVGAGI. The CDR3 DNA reads as TGTGCCAGCAGTTACCGGAGGGGACTGAACACTGAAGCTTTCTTT. Residues: CASSYRRGLNTEAFF.

The chain combines TRBV28 with TRBJ2-1, with 7 bases lining up with TRBD1. V lost 5 bases to trimming and J lost 7 bases; unmatched junction nucleotides: 14. Germline V gives CDR1 MDHEN, CDR2 SYDVKM. The CDR3 spans 16 residues. This CDR3 is CASSTLIETGRNEQFF. CDR3 DNA: TGTGCCAGCAGTACCCTAATCGAGACAGGGCGGAATGAGCAGTTCTTC.

J is TRBJ2-7 and V is TRBV7-6; 8 nucleotides align to TRBD1. Trimming removed 3 bases from V and 3 bases from J; junction bases left unmatched: 10. The CDR3 is 16 amino acids. CDR1 is SGHVS, CDR2 FNYEAQ, per germline. The CDR3 DNA sequence: TGTGCCAGCAGCTTCCGCTCGGACAGGGTGGACTACGAGCAGTACTTC. Its translation: CASSFRSDRVDYEQYF.

The chain links TRBV9 to TRBJ1-1; no definite D call. V shed 1 base and J shed 1 base, with 8 bases lying between them. Germline V gene sequence: CDR1 SGDLS, CDR2 YYNGEE. CDR3 length: 14 amino acids. This CDR3 reads CASSVSMANTEAFF. CDR3 DNA sequence: TGTGCCAGCAGCGTAAGTATGGCGAACACTGAAGCTTTCTTT.

The rearrangement uses TRBV15 and TRBJ2-3; TRBD1 matches 10 bases. From germline, CDR1 is LNHNV and CDR2 YYDKDF (reference sequence). The CDR3 sequence is 15 residues long. V lost 4 bases and J lost 3; bases outside the gene matches: 4. The CDR3 coding sequence is TGTGCCACCAGCACACGGACAGGGGGAACAGATACGCAGTATTTT. Its protein is CATSTRTGGTDTQYF.

The chain employs TRBV6-2 or TRBV6-3 and TRBJ2-1; TRBD2 agrees at 8 bases. Germline-derived CDR1 and CDR2 are MNHEY and SVGEGT. CDR3 length equals 16 residues. The junction had 13 bases not matched to a gene; V was cut back by 2 bases and J by 10 bases. Written as DNA, the CDR3 is TGTGCCAGCAGTTACCTCCCGGATAGCGGGGTTGGCGAGCAGTTCTTC. Translated: CASSYLPDSGVGEQFF.

The chain has TRBV3-1 (or the pseudogene TRBV3-2) and TRBJ1-4; D unresolved. This CDR3 comprises 15 residues. The germline V and J ends were trimmed by 0 bases and 8 bases, with 13 bases remaining between them. Germline assignment: CDR1 LGHDT and CDR2 YNNKEL (reference sequence). CDR3 bases: TGTGCCAGCAGCCAAGATCTCGGGTTTGGGGAAAAACTGTTTTTT. This sequence encodes CASSQDLGFGEKLFF.

This rearrangement joins TRBV29-1 to TRBJ1-5, with 11 positions matching TRBD1. Germline V gives CDR1 SQVTM, CDR2 ANQGSEA. The length of the CDR3 is 16 residues. The trim removed 6 bases at V and 2 bases at J, leaving 9 bases unmatched. The DNA for the CDR3 is TGCAGCGTGGTATCGGACAGGGGGCATCGCAATCAGCCCCAGCATTTT. This sequence encodes CSVVSDRGHRNQPQHF. The whole variable domain, remainder taken from reference TRBV29-1 and TRBJ1-5, is SAVISQKPSRDICQRGTSLTIQCQVDSQVTMMFWYRQQPGQSLTLIATANQGSEATYESGFVIDKFPISRPNLTFSTLTVSNMSPEDSSIYLCSVVSDRGHRNQPQHFGDGTRLSIL.

The J gene is TRBJ2-5, the V gene TRBV10-2; TRBD2 aligns across 11 bases. This CDR3 spans 14 amino acids. Losses at the gene ends were 6 bases for V and 1 base for J; bases not matched to a gene: 1. The germline CDR1 and CDR2 sequences are WSHSY and SAAADI. The CDR3 DNA sequence: TGCGCCAGCAGGGGGACTAGCGGCCAAGAGACCCAGTACTTC. This translates into CASRGTSGQETQYF.

In its sample, this clone was seen once. The chain uses TRBV2 and TRBJ2-5; TRBD1 is a possible D gene (6 bases). In germline, CDR1 is SNHLY, CDR2 FYNNEI. The length of the CDR3 is 13 residues. V dropped 6 bases and J dropped 2 bases, with 10 bases sitting between them. CDR3 DNA: TGTGCCAGCAGCGTTGGACAGCAAGAGACCCAGTACTTC. This translates into CASSVGQQETQYF.

The V and J genes are TRBV3-1 (or the pseudogene TRBV3-2) and TRBJ2-2; 11 nucleotides line up with TRBD2. With V trimmed by 4 bases and J by 0 bases, 10 bases remained unmatched. The CDR3 loop spans 19 amino acids. The V gene's germline CDR1 is LGHDT and CDR2 YNNKEL (reference sequence). Here the CDR3 DNA reads TGTGCCAGCAGCCTCCTGGGCCTAGCGGGGGGTTCGAACACCGGGGAGCTGTTTTTT. Protein: CASSLLGLAGGSNTGELFF.

This clone appeared a few times. The sample carries other DNA sequences with the same CDR3. V gene TRBV7-2 combines with J gene TRBJ1-5; TRBD1 agrees at 7 bases. V lost 4 bases, J lost 2 bases, and 5 bases stayed unmatched. Germline V gene data show CDR1 as SGHTA and CDR2 as FQGNSA. The CDR3 spans 15 residues. The CDR3: CASSSQGSGNQPQHF. CDR3 coding DNA: TGTGCCAGCAGCTCACAGGGGTCGGGCAATCAGCCCCAGCATTTT. Supplemented by reference TRBV7-2 and TRBJ1-5, the full variable domain reads GAGVSQSPSNKVTEKGKDVELRCDPISGHTALYWYRQSLGQGLEFLIYFQGNSAPDKSGLPSDRFSAERTGGSVSTLTIQRTQQEDSAVYLCASSSQGSGNQPQHFGDGTRLSIL.

The chain uses TRBV5-1 and TRBJ2-1, with D unresolved. This CDR3 comprises 13 residues. V lost 0 bases and J 6 bases, leaving 7 bases between the germline ends. Germline V gene lookup returns CDR1 SGHRS and CDR2 YFSETQ. The CDR3 nucleotides read TGCGCCAGCAGCTTGGGCGTTACCAATGAGCAGTTCTTC. As protein: CASSLGVTNEQFF. Full variable domain (rest looked up from reference TRBV5-1 and TRBJ2-1): KAGVTQTPRYLIKTRGQQVTLSCSPISGHRSVSWYQQTPGQGLQFLFEYFSETQRNKGNFPGRFSGRQFSNSRSEMNVSTLELGDSALYLCASSLGVTNEQFFGPGTRLTVL.

The V call is TRBV4-1, the J call TRBJ2-2; D is possibly TRBD2 (5 bases). The CDR3 totals 15 residues. V dropped 0 bases and J dropped 0 bases, with 5 bases sitting between them. In germline, CDR1 is MGHRA, CDR2 YSYEKL. The CDR3 loop is CASSQEAANTGELFF. CDR3 nucleotides: TGCGCCAGCAGCCAAGAAGCGGCGAACACCGGGGAGCTGTTTTTT.

The CDR3 region has the DNA TGTGCCAGCAGTTACTCGAGGTCGCCGGGAACCTACGAGCAGTACTTC. This translates into CASSYSRSPGTYEQYF. V is TRBV6-5 and J is TRBJ2-7; possible D gene TRBD2, 5 bases. V gave up 0 bases and J gave up 2 bases, with 14 bases separating them. Looked up from germline, CDR1 is MNHEY and CDR2 is SVGAGI. The CDR3 has 16 residues.

This clone showed up just a few times. This rearrangement joins TRBV5-1 to TRBJ1-3; tentative D call: TRBD1 (5 bases). V was pared by 4 bases and J by 1 base, with 15 bases between. The CDR3 contains 16 residues. In germline, CDR1 is SGHRS, CDR2 YFSETQ. CDR3 in DNA: TGCGCCAGCAGCGTTGCGGGGGGATCATCTGGAAACACCATATATTTT. Translated, it gives CASSVAGGSSGNTIYF.